What follows are 25 T cell receptor beta chains derived from one specimen sequenced in a study of shared clonotypes between healthy human individuals. Clones were sequenced by immunoSEQ multiplex PCR, and TCRdb holds only the in-frame ones, with some missing. The sample carries more than 150,000 clones, about 93% recorded once. Specimen: naive CD4+ T cells sorted from blood. Subset described: CD45RA+ positively selected. The receptors here all came from a woman in her 30s in good health.

The chain couples TRBV5-1 to TRBJ1-2; D is possibly TRBD1 (5 bases). Trimming stripped 4 bases from V and 1 base from J, with 17 bases between. CDR1 is SGHRS and CDR2 is YFSETQ in the germline V gene. The CDR3 is made up of 16 amino acids. CDR3 coding DNA: TGCGCCAGCAGCCGACTCGGGACCGATTTTAACTATGGCTACACCTTC. Translating gives CASSRLGTDFNYGYTF.

V gene TRBV27 combines with J gene TRBJ2-5; a possible D gene is TRBD1 (5 bases). The J call could be wrong; TRBJ2-7 is a better fit for the DNA end. This CDR3 is built from 13 residues. Germline-derived CDR1 and CDR2 are MNHEY and SMNVEV (reference sequence). The chain's CDR3 is CASSHSTDYEQYF. Here the CDR3 DNA reads TGTGCCAGCAGTCACTCGACAGATTACGAGCAGTACTTC.

The chain uses TRBV7-8 and TRBJ1-2; 7 positions match TRBD1. This CDR3 region has 16 residues. Trimming removed 3 bases from V and 5 bases from J; junction bases left unmatched: 12. Germline-derived CDR1 and CDR2 are SGHVS and FQNEAQ. CDR3 region: CASSFSGQRPTYGYTF. CDR3 coding DNA: TGTGCCAGCAGCTTCTCGGGACAGAGGCCTACATATGGCTACACCTTC.

The chain couples TRBV5-6 to TRBJ1-2; TRBD1 aligns across 11 bases. The CDR3 sequence is 14 residues long. The V and J ends lost 0 bases and 8 bases, in that order; junction bases with no gene match: 3. From germline, CDR1 is SGHDT and CDR2 YYEEEE. DNA of the CDR3: TGTGCCAGCAGCTTGGTCCGGACAGGGGGCGGCTACACCTTC. Protein sequence: CASSLVRTGGGYTF. Complete variable domain (other parts from reference TRBV5-6 and TRBJ1-2): DAGVTQSPTHLIKTRGQQVTLRCSPKSGHDTVSWYQQALGQGPQFIFQYYEEEERQRGNFPDRFSGHQFPNYSSELNVNALLLGDSALYLCASSLVRTGGGYTFGSGTRLTVV.

The chain uses TRBV5-1 and TRBJ2-7, with 9 bases that match TRBD2. Germline assignment: CDR1 SGHRS and CDR2 YFSETQ. The CDR3 is 16 residues long. J lost 6 bases, V lost 2 bases, and 12 bases had no gene match. CDR3 sequence (DNA): TGCGCCAGCAGCTTCGGTAGCGGGAGAATACAGCTCGAGCAGTACTTC. Translation gives CASSFGSGRIQLEQYF. Full variable domain (rest looked up from reference TRBV5-1 and TRBJ2-7): KAGVTQTPRYLIKTRGQQVTLSCSPISGHRSVSWYQQTPGQGLQFLFEYFSETQRNKGNFPGRFSGRQFSNSRSEMNVSTLELGDSALYLCASSFGSGRIQLEQYFGPGTRLTVT.

This clone was recorded once. The rearrangement joins TRBV5-6 to TRBJ1-5; D is perhaps TRBD1 (5 bases). Per germline, CDR1 SGHDT and CDR2 YYEEEE. The germline V and J ends were trimmed by 2 bases and 5 bases, with 17 bases remaining between them. CDR3 length: 16 residues. CDR3 region: CASSFYKGRGDQPQHF. The CDR3 region has the DNA TGTGCCAGCAGCTTTTACAAGGGGCGTGGGGATCAGCCCCAGCATTTT.

The chain joins TRBV28 to TRBJ1-2; D not resolved. Trimming pared 5 bases from V and 4 bases from J, leaving 17 bases between. Germline V gives CDR1 MDHEN, CDR2 SYDVKM. This CDR3 is 15 amino acids long. In DNA form, the CDR3 reads TGTGCCAGCAGTCCGGCCGAGGCTCTTGCCTATGGCTACACCTTC. It specifies CASSPAEALAYGYTF.

This chain connects TRBV10-1 to TRBJ2-1; TRBD2 matches 10 bases. This CDR3 comprises 17 residues. Trimming cost V 0 bases and J 4 bases; bases outside gene matches: 6. CDR1 WNHNN and CDR2 SYGVQD come from the germline V gene (reference sequence). The CDR3 DNA reads as TGCGCCAGCAGTGAGTCTCGGACTAGCGGACCATACAATGAGCAGTTCTTC. It translates to CASSESRTSGPYNEQFF.

CDR3: CASSLAGRNYGYTF. As DNA, the CDR3 is TGTGCCAGCAGCTTAGCAGGGCGTAACTATGGCTACACCTTC. The chain has TRBV11-2 and TRBJ1-2, with D possibly TRBD1 on 5 matching bases. This CDR3 has 14 amino acids. V dropped 1 base and J dropped 1 base, with 7 bases sitting between them. CDR1 and CDR2 from the germline V gene are SGHAT and FQNNGV.

This clone has a handful of counts. The CDR3 loop is CASSWTTLYEQYF. The CDR3 DNA sequence: TGCGCCAGCAGCTGGACAACCCTCTACGAGCAGTACTTC. This chain joins TRBV5-1 and TRBJ2-7; possibly TRBD1 for D (5 bases). The CDR3 sequence is 13 residues long. Deletions cut 3 bases from V and 3 bases from J, with 10 bases between. CDR1 is SGHRS, CDR2 YFSETQ, per germline.

The chain employs TRBV4-2 and TRBJ2-3, with TRBD2 matching 10 bases. The CDR3 is made up of 15 amino acids. Germline V gene data show CDR1 as LGHNA and CDR2 as YNFKEQ. J gave up 3 bases and V 0 bases, and 0 bases lay outside the gene matches. Here the CDR3 reads CASSQETSGTDTQYF. The CDR3 DNA reads TGTGCCAGCAGCCAAGAGACTAGCGGGACAGATACGCAGTATTTT.

The genes are TRBV6-1 and TRBJ1-2; D not certain. Trimming shortened V by 5 bases and J by 4 bases, and 8 bases separated the two germline ends. In germline, CDR1 is MNHNS, CDR2 SASEGT. The CDR3 is 12 amino acids. The CDR3 region has the DNA TGTGCCAGCAGTTCGATGGGCTATGGCTACACCTTC. Its translation: CASSSMGYGYTF.

The CDR3 region is CASSLDVSSGNTIYF. The CDR3 region has the DNA TGCGCCAGCAGCCTCGACGTAAGCTCTGGAAACACCATATATTTT. The gene calls are TRBV5-1 and TRBJ1-3; D ambiguous. The germline V and J ends were trimmed by 4 bases and 0 bases, with 11 bases remaining between them. The CDR3 is 15 residues long. Germline values: CDR1 SGHRS, CDR2 YFSETQ.

In its sample, this clone was seen once. V gene TRBV11-2 combines with J gene TRBJ1-1; the D gene is possibly TRBD1 (6 bases). V was pared by 3 bases and J by 7 bases, with 12 bases between. This CDR3 spans 13 amino acids. Germline V gives CDR1 SGHAT, CDR2 FQNNGV. Here the CDR3 DNA reads TGTGCCAGCAGCTTCGGGGGGCCAATTGAAGCTTTCTTT. The encoded protein is CASSFGGPIEAFF. Using reference TRBV11-2 and TRBJ1-1 for the parts outside the CDR3, the full variable domain is EAGVAQSPRYKIIEKRQSVAFWCNPISGHATLYWYQQILGQGPKLLIQFQNNGVVDDSQLPKDRFSAERLKGVDSTLKIQPAKLEDSAVYLCASSFGGPIEAFFGQGTRLTVV.

The genes are TRBV11-2 and TRBJ2-2; D gene ambiguous. The length of the CDR3 is 13 residues. Trimming shortened V by 2 bases and J by 1 base, and 2 bases separated the two germline ends. Per germline, CDR1 SGHAT and CDR2 FQNNGV. CDR3 coding DNA: TGTGCCAGCAGCTTACAGAACACCGGGGAGCTGTTTTTT. Amino acid sequence: CASSLQNTGELFF.

This chain links TRBV11-2 with TRBJ2-3; D is possibly TRBD2 (5 bases). Trimming removed 4 bases at V and 6 bases at J, with 14 bases between. In germline, CDR1 is SGHAT, CDR2 FQNNGV. This CDR3 contains 14 residues. In nucleotides, the CDR3 is TGTGCCAGCAGCTCCGGGTTGGAGGCGGATACGCAGTATTTT. Protein: CASSSGLEADTQYF.

The chain has TRBV11-3 and TRBJ1-1, with a tentative D call TRBD1 (6 bases). The V end lost 2 bases, the J end lost 13 bases, and 11 bases lay between the germline ends. The CDR3 runs 11 residues. Germline V CDR1 and CDR2: SGHNT, YENEEA. The CDR3 DNA reads TGTGCCAGCAGCTTATCAGGGGCACTTTTCTTT. Amino acid sequence: CASSLSGALFF.

This clone was seen a handful of times. The chain is built from TRBV19 and TRBJ1-2; the D gene is possibly TRBD1 (6 bases). The V end was cut by 5 bases, the J end by 4 bases, with 17 bases between. In germline, CDR1 is LNHDA, CDR2 SQIVND (reference sequence). The CDR3 spans 15 residues. CDR3 bases: TGTGCCAGTAGTCCTCACAGGGTTGGTCCCTATGGCTACACCTTC. Its protein product is CASSPHRVGPYGYTF.

The gene calls are TRBV18 and TRBJ1-1, with D maybe TRBD1 (5 bases). This CDR3 has 15 amino acids. CDR1 and CDR2 from the germline V gene are KGHSH and LQKENI. The germline V and J ends were trimmed by 6 bases and 1 base, with 15 bases remaining between them. The CDR3 here is CASSSQDTANTEAFF. The CDR3 nucleotides are TGTGCCAGCTCCTCCCAGGACACAGCGAACACTGAAGCTTTCTTT.

This clone was seen once. The genes are TRBV9 and TRBJ2-7; D not certain. CDR1 SGDLS and CDR2 YYNGEE come from the germline V gene. V gave up 4 bases and J gave up 0 bases, with 11 bases separating them. This CDR3 comprises 14 residues. The CDR3 region has the DNA TGTGCCAGCAGCCCAGCGTACATCTCCTACGAGCAGTACTTC. Its translation is CASSPAYISYEQYF. Filled out from reference TRBV9 and TRBJ2-7, the complete variable domain reads DSGVTQTPKHLITATGQRVTLRCSPRSGDLSVYWYQQSLDQGLQFLIQYYNGEERAKGNILERFSAQQFPDLHSELNLSSLELGDSALYFCASSPAYISYEQYFGPGTRLTVT.

V usage is TRBV2 and J usage is TRBJ1-2; D is uncertain. Trimming stripped 3 bases from V and 3 bases from J, with 11 bases between. The V gene's germline CDR1 is SNHLY and CDR2 FYNNEI. The CDR3 is 14 amino acids. CDR3 amino acids: CASSESGPDYGYTF. CDR3 DNA sequence: TGTGCCAGCAGTGAGTCAGGACCAGACTATGGCTACACCTTC.

This chain joins TRBV15 and TRBJ1-1; perhaps TRBD1 as D (6 bases). Looked up from germline, CDR1 is LNHNV and CDR2 is YYDKDF (reference sequence). The V end was cut by 8 bases, the J end by 12 bases, with 19 bases between. This CDR3 is 12 amino acids long. The CDR3 DNA reads as TGTGCCACCGCTAACTCGGGGGGGGCGACTTTCTTT. Its translation: CATANSGGATFF.

The rearrangement uses TRBV19 and TRBJ2-7; no firm D call. V was shortened by 3 bases and J by 5 bases, with 14 bases between the two germline ends. This CDR3 contains 14 residues. Germline-derived CDR1 and CDR2 are LNHDA and SQIVND (reference sequence). The CDR3 loop is CASSILPGPNEQYF. Here the CDR3 DNA reads TGTGCCAGTAGTATCCTTCCCGGTCCGAACGAGCAGTACTTC.

The chain employs TRBV29-1 and TRBJ2-2; the D gene is possibly TRBD1 (6 bases). The CDR3 consists of 13 residues. Germline V CDR1 and CDR2: SQVTM, ANQGSEA. CDR3 amino acids: CSTGQSNTGELFF. The CDR3 DNA follows: TGCAGTACAGGACAGTCGAACACCGGGGAGCTGTTTTTT.

The count of this clone is one. This chain links TRBV11-2 with TRBJ1-4; D remains ambiguous. Trimming cost V 5 bases and J 0 bases, with 10 bases left between them. The CDR3 has 15 residues. Per germline, CDR1 SGHAT and CDR2 FQNNGV. CDR3 bases: TGTGCCAGCAGCCGTTACACCTCAACTAATGAAAAACTGTTTTTT. It encodes CASSRYTSTNEKLFF.